Listed here are 24 T cell receptor beta chains from one sample, sequenced in a study of blood T cell repertoires in COVID-19. Only in-frame clones appear in the TCRdb table, and some are missing; sequencing was by immunoSEQ multiplex PCR. The sample records more than 350,000 clones, approximately 90% being singletons. The source material was PBMCs or T cells enriched from blood (not recorded which). The receptors were sampled from a woman in her forties or fifties who had recovered from COVID-19.

J is TRBJ2-1 and V is TRBV29-1; weak D call: TRBD1 (6 bases). V was trimmed by 7 bases and J by 4 bases, leaving 20 bases between them. This CDR3 has 15 residues. Germline values: CDR1 SQVTM, CDR2 ANQGSEA. The DNA of the CDR3 is TGCAGCGCTCAGGGGCAGGGTCTCTTATACAATGAGCAGTTCTTC. This translates into CSAQGQGLLYNEQFF.

This clone was recorded a few times. The chain combines TRBV27 with TRBJ2-2; 10 bases line up with TRBD2. The CDR3 consists of 16 residues. The ends lost 4 bases at V and 7 bases at J; junction bases unmatched: 9. In germline, CDR1 is MNHEY, CDR2 SMNVEV (reference sequence). The DNA for the CDR3 is TGTGCCAGCAGTTCCTTAACTAGCGGGGTGGGCGGGGAGCTGTTTTTT. Amino acid sequence: CASSSLTSGVGGELFF.

The genes are TRBV28 and TRBJ1-2, with 7 bases identical to TRBD1. This CDR3 spans 16 amino acids. Germline CDR1 is MDHEN and CDR2 is SYDVKM. J lost 5 bases, V lost 5 bases, and 14 bases had no gene match. The CDR3 DNA reads TGTGCCAGCAGTCCACGGGGTAGGGGGCTGGGATATGGCTACACCTTC. Translated, it gives CASSPRGRGLGYGYTF.

This chain links TRBV29-1 with TRBJ1-1; possibly TRBD1 for D (5 bases). Trimming removed 6 bases from V and 1 base from J, with 9 bases in between. This CDR3 region has 12 residues. Germline CDR1 is SQVTM and CDR2 is ANQGSEA. The CDR3: CSVVTGNTEAFF. In nucleotides, the CDR3 is TGCAGCGTCGTTACAGGGAACACTGAAGCTTTCTTT.

The rearrangement links TRBV28 to TRBJ1-2, with TRBD1 matching over 7 bases. CDR1 is MDHEN and CDR2 is SYDVKM in the germline V gene. J was trimmed by 4 bases and V by 6 bases; bases with no gene match: 8. The CDR3 is 14 residues long. The CDR3: CASRQGISGYGYTF. CDR3 nucleotides: TGTGCCAGCAGACAGGGGATTTCGGGCTATGGCTACACCTTC.

V is TRBV7-8 and J is TRBJ1-6, with TRBD1 as a possible D gene (6 bases). The germline CDR1 and CDR2 sequences are SGHVS and FQNEAQ. Trimming left V 3 bases short and J 6 bases short, with 9 bases between. This CDR3 comprises 14 residues. In DNA form, the CDR3 reads TGTGCCAGCAGCTTTACAGGGTTTAATTCACCCCTCCACTTT. Translation gives CASSFTGFNSPLHF.

The genes are TRBV7-9 and TRBJ1-2; TRBD1 might be the D (5 bases). This CDR3 region has 12 residues. CDR1 and CDR2 from the germline V gene are SEHNR and FQNEAQ (reference sequence). The V gene lost 6 bases and the J gene lost 4 bases, with 9 bases spanning the gap. The CDR3 nucleotides read TGTGCCAGCAGTGATAGGGGCTATGGCTACACCTTC. Residues: CASSDRGYGYTF.

This chain joins TRBV12-3 or TRBV12-4 and TRBJ1-1, with D maybe TRBD1 (6 bases). The CDR3 runs 13 residues. V lost 7 bases, J lost 1 base, and 10 bases lay in between. In nucleotides, the CDR3 is TGTGCCAGCACCCGGACAGCGAACACTGAAGCTTTCTTT. Protein: CASTRTANTEAFF.

V and J are TRBV5-4 and TRBJ1-1; the match to TRBD1 covers 10 bases. The V segment lost 7 bases and the J segment 5 bases; nucleotides outside the gene matches: 11. This CDR3 comprises 15 residues. Per germline, CDR1 SGHNT and CDR2 YYREEE (reference sequence). CDR3 sequence reads: CASGAGTGETTEAFF. In DNA form, the CDR3 reads TGTGCCAGCGGGGCCGGGACAGGGGAGACTACTGAAGCTTTCTTT.

V usage is TRBV3-1 (or the pseudogene TRBV3-2) and J usage is TRBJ1-1; no clear D gene. Deletions cut 3 bases from V and 5 bases from J, with 16 bases between. The CDR3 runs 15 residues. Germline V CDR1 and CDR2: LGHDT, YNNKEL (reference sequence). CDR3 sequence reads: CASSQLGWRETEAFF. The CDR3 DNA sequence: TGTGCCAGCAGCCAGTTGGGTTGGAGGGAGACTGAAGCTTTCTTT.

This clone was recorded once. The chain recombines TRBV15 with TRBJ1-3; D perhaps matches TRBD1 (5 bases). The length of the CDR3 is 15 residues. The germline V gene encodes CDR1 LNHNV and CDR2 YYDKDF (reference sequence). V was clipped by 5 bases and J by 0 bases, with 11 bases between them. This chain's CDR3 is CATSEPQDSGNTIYF. In DNA form, the CDR3 reads TGTGCCACCAGCGAACCACAGGACTCTGGAAACACCATATATTTT.

The V call is TRBV29-1, the J call TRBJ1-1; possibly TRBD1 for D (6 bases). Per germline, CDR1 SQVTM and CDR2 ANQGSEA. CDR3 size: 13 residues. V gave up 6 bases and J gave up 1 base, with 12 bases separating them. This CDR3 reads CSVLRQANTEAFF. The CDR3 coding sequence is TGCAGCGTGCTAAGACAGGCGAACACTGAAGCTTTCTTT.

The rearrangement uses TRBV6-5 and TRBJ1-2, with D hard to call. This CDR3 comprises 13 residues. Germline loops: CDR1 MNHEY, CDR2 SVGAGI. V lost 6 bases and J 8 bases, leaving 16 bases between the germline ends. CDR3 sequence (DNA): TGTGCCAGCAGCCCACAGTACAGCTACGGCTACACCTTC. Its protein is CASSPQYSYGYTF.

The rearrangement uses TRBV5-1 and TRBJ1-2; perhaps TRBD1 as D (5 bases). Germline CDR1 reads SGHRS; CDR2 reads YFSETQ. This CDR3 region has 15 residues. V was trimmed by 0 bases and J by 4 bases, leaving 13 bases between them. The CDR3 here is CASSLGQPFGYGYTF. The CDR3 DNA sequence: TGCGCCAGCAGCTTGGGACAGCCGTTTGGCTATGGCTACACCTTC. Variable domain in full (rest from reference TRBV5-1 and TRBJ1-2): KAGVTQTPRYLIKTRGQQVTLSCSPISGHRSVSWYQQTPGQGLQFLFEYFSETQRNKGNFPGRFSGRQFSNSRSEMNVSTLELGDSALYLCASSLGQPFGYGYTFGSGTRLTVV.

This sequence joins TRBV7-2 and TRBJ1-2, with D unclear. Germline V CDR1 and CDR2: SGHTA, FQGNSA. Trimming cost V 5 bases and J 6 bases, with 13 bases left between them. The CDR3 covers 13 residues. The CDR3 spells CASSTASQNGYTF. CDR3 bases: TGTGCCAGCAGCACAGCCTCCCAAAATGGCTACACCTTC.

Here the CDR3 reads CASSSLSSYEQYF. CDR3 coding DNA: TGTGCCAGCTCATCTCTTAGCTCCTACGAGCAGTACTTC. The chain recombines TRBV18 with TRBJ2-7; no clear D. CDR1 is KGHSH and CDR2 is LQKENI in the germline V gene. The CDR3 runs 13 residues. The V and J ends lost 5 bases and 0 bases respectively, with 8 bases between them.

The chain links TRBV18 to TRBJ2-1, with D possibly being TRBD1 (6 bases). Trimming took 8 bases from V and 8 from J, leaving 10 bases between them. CDR1 is KGHSH, CDR2 LQKENI, per germline. This CDR3 is built from 11 residues. The CDR3 loop is CASQGRDEQFF. The DNA of the CDR3 is TGTGCCAGCCAGGGGCGGGATGAGCAGTTCTTC.

The gene calls are TRBV9 and TRBJ1-3, with TRBD1 matching 7 bases. CDR3 length equals 15 residues. J was trimmed by 2 bases and V by 0 bases; bases with no gene match: 2. Germline CDR1 and CDR2: SGDLS and YYNGEE. As DNA, the CDR3 is TGTGCCAGCAGCGTAGAGGGGACAGCTGGAAACACCATATATTTT. It specifies CASSVEGTAGNTIYF.

This chain links TRBV2 with TRBJ2-7, with 10 bases matching TRBD1. The CDR3 is 12 amino acids. Germline CDR1 reads SNHLY; CDR2 reads FYNNEI. V shed 7 bases, J shed 9 bases, and the junction held 6 bases outside the gene matches. The CDR3 sequence: CASTRQGARQYF. In DNA form, the CDR3 reads TGTGCCAGCACGAGACAGGGGGCTAGGCAGTACTTC.

The chain combines TRBV10-3 with TRBJ2-5; TRBD2 aligns across 10 bases. Trimming cost V 6 bases and J 5 bases; bases outside gene matches: 18. The germline gives CDR1 ENHRY, CDR2 SYGVKD. The CDR3 contains 18 residues. CDR3 region: CAIRQSIAGGLLGETQYF. The CDR3, as DNA: TGTGCCATCAGGCAAAGCATAGCGGGGGGCCTACTAGGGGAGACCCAGTACTTC.

The V call is TRBV11-1, the J call TRBJ1-4; a possible D gene is TRBD1 (5 bases). The CDR3 covers 16 residues. V lost 4 bases and J 5 bases, leaving 17 bases between the germline ends. The germline gives CDR1 SGHAT, CDR2 FQDESV (reference sequence). The CDR3 loop is CASSSGTTPGNEKLFF. The CDR3 DNA reads as TGTGCCAGCAGCTCGGGGACTACCCCGGGAAATGAAAAACTGTTTTTT.

The chain has TRBV28 and TRBJ1-4; 7 bases map to TRBD1. J was trimmed by 4 bases and V by 2 bases; bases with no gene match: 4. This CDR3 comprises 15 residues. CDR1 and CDR2 from the germline V gene are MDHEN and SYDVKM. Here the CDR3 DNA reads TGTGCCAGCAGTTTAGAGACAGGGCTTAATGAAAAACTGTTTTTT. Translating it yields CASSLETGLNEKLFF.

The rearrangement links TRBV28 to TRBJ2-7; D possibly corresponds to TRBD1 (5 bases). CDR1 is MDHEN, CDR2 SYDVKM, per germline. V lost 1 base and J lost 7, with 20 bases in between. The CDR3 consists of 16 residues. The CDR3 region is CASSLSGDRITSEQYF. The CDR3 bases are TGTGCCAGCAGTTTATCCGGAGACAGAATTACGTCGGAGCAGTACTTC.

The DNA of the CDR3 is TGTGCCAGTAGTATCCTTCTTCGCAGGGGAAATCAGCCCCAGCATTTT. Translated: CASSILLRRGNQPQHF. V usage is TRBV19 and J usage is TRBJ1-5; perhaps TRBD1 as D (6 bases). Germline V gene lookup returns CDR1 LNHDA and CDR2 SQIVND (reference sequence). There are 16 residues in the CDR3. V was pared by 3 bases and J by 4 bases, with 16 bases between.